A selection of T cell receptor beta chains follows, all from one sample in a study of neurological immune-mediated disorders. TCRdb called the 5' RACE reads again in MiXCR, with one record for every CDR3 protein. This sample has about 32,000 distinct CDR3 sequences, with 3% to 4% found just once. Sequenced input: PBMCs. All receptors derive from a man under 40 with multiple sclerosis. CDR3s include the opening cysteine and the closing phenylalanine or tryptophan. Each record gives: clone size, V gene, J gene, D gene, CDR3 DNA, CDR3 protein. A D gene is named only where the DNA matches it firmly. The size of a clone is reported for some rows only, either as once, few or many, or as a class for expanded clones.

>many|TRBV20-1|TRBJ1-1|NA
TGCAGTGCTGCCCAGGAGGTTGAAGCTTTCTTT
CSAAQEVEAFF
>many|TRBV7-2|TRBJ2-3|NA
TGTGCCAGCAGCTCCTATACAGATACGCAGTATTTT
CASSSYTDTQYF
>many|TRBV4-1|TRBJ2-1|TRBD2
TGCGCCAGCAGCCAAGAACTAGCGGGGGTAGGTGAGCAGTTCTTC
CASSQELAGVGEQFF
>many|TRBV5-1|TRBJ2-7|TRBD1
TGCGCCAGCAGCCCCGGGACAGCCTCCTACGAGCAGTACTTC
CASSPGTASYEQYF
>many|TRBV7-2|TRBJ2-4|TRBD2
TGTGCCAGCAGCTTAGGCCTAGCGGGGGGTAAAAACATTCAGTACTTC
CASSLGLAGGKNIQYF
>NA|TRBV12-3/TRBV12-4|TRBJ1-6|TRBD1
TGTGCCAGCAGTTTGTGGACAGGGGCTTCACCCCTCAACTTT
CASSLWTGASPLNF
>many|TRBV6-5|TRBJ1-3|TRBD1
TGTGCCAGCAGGTCTACAGGGGACACCATATATTTT
CASRSTGDTIYF
>many|TRBV6-5|TRBJ1-6|NA
TGTGCCAGCAGACCCGCACAGAATTCACCCCTCAACTTT
CASRPAQNSPLNF
>many|TRBV29-1|TRBJ1-1|NA
TGCAGCGTTGGGCAGGGACTTTTGAACACTGAAGCTTTCTTT
CSVGQGLLNTEAFF
>many|TRBV20-1|TRBJ2-2|NA
TGCAGTGCTAGAGATCCGGGGAACGACACCGGGGAGCTGTTTTTT
CSARDPGNDTGELFF
>many|TRBV5-6|TRBJ2-5|NA
TGTGCCAGCAGCTTTCCCGGACAGTACCAAGAGACCCAGTACTTC
CASSFPGQYQETQYF
>many|TRBV10-3|TRBJ1-2|TRBD1
TGTGCCATCAGTGAGTCAAAGACAGGGGGCTATGGCTACACCTTC
CAISESKTGGYGYTF
>many|TRBV9|TRBJ2-2|TRBD1
TGTGCCAGCAGCGTAAGGGACAGGAACACCGGGGAGCTGTTTTTT
CASSVRDRNTGELFF
>many|TRBV7-7|TRBJ2-2|TRBD1
TGTGCTAGCAGTACGACAGGGGGCGGGGAGCTGTTTTTT
CASSTTGGGELFF
>NA|TRBV18|TRBJ2-7|TRBD2
TGTGCCAGCTCACCCGGGGGGGGGCCTTACGAGCAGTACTTC
CASSPGGGPYEQYF
>many|TRBV11-3|TRBJ2-2|NA
TGTGCCAGCAGCTTAGATAGAAGGGAGCAGAACACCGGGGAGCTGTTTTTT
CASSLDRREQNTGELFF
>many|TRBV7-2|TRBJ2-3|NA
TGTGCCAGCAGCTTAAGTCTTGAAGGGGGTACGCAGTATTTT
CASSLSLEGGTQYF
>many|TRBV9|TRBJ2-3|NA
TGTGCCAGCAGCCCGGCGGGGGCGAACCCCACAGATACGCAGTATTTT
CASSPAGANPTDTQYF
>NA|TRBV20-1|TRBJ1-6|NA
TGCAGTCTTCGACAGATATCCCCGGAGACTTATAATTCACCCCTCCACTTT
CSLRQISPETYNSPLHF
>many|TRBV6-1|TRBJ1-5|NA
TGTGCCAGCATTTTGACGGGGAGCGGTCAGCCCCAGCATTTT
CASILTGSGQPQHF
>few|TRBV28|TRBJ1-5|NA
TGTGCCAGCAGTTTATTAGACCCTAGGAGCAATCAGCCCCAGCATTTT
CASSLLDPRSNQPQHF
>many|TRBV12-3/TRBV12-4|TRBJ1-6|NA
TGTGCCAGCAGTCCAGGGGTTTATTCACCCCTCCACTTT
CASSPGVYSPLHF
>many|TRBV5-1|TRBJ2-7|TRBD1
TGCGCCAGCAGCTTGGAGGGGACAGGGGTGAACGAGCAGTACTTC
CASSLEGTGVNEQYF
>few|TRBV10-3|TRBJ1-2|TRBD1
TGTGCCATCAGTGAGGGACAGGGTGCCGATGGCTACACCTTC
CAISEGQGADGYTF
>few|TRBV18|TRBJ1-2|NA
TGTGCCAGCTCACCGATTCCACCGGGAAAGGCCGACTATGGCTACACCTTC
CASSPIPPGKADYGYTF
>NA|TRBV20-1|TRBJ1-3|NA
TGCAGTGCTAGAGATCGGGCGGCGACCTGGAACACCATATATTTT
CSARDRAATWNTIYF
>few|TRBV4-3|TRBJ2-7|NA
TGCGCCAGCAGCCCCCAGAGGGGGGACTCCTACGAGCAGTACTTC
CASSPQRGDSYEQYF
>many|TRBV7-7|TRBJ2-5|TRBD2
TGTGCTAGCAGCGGGGGAAGGCGGGAGACCCAGTACTTC
CASSGGRRETQYF
>NA|TRBV7-9|TRBJ2-5|NA
TGTGCCAGCAGCGTCGGGGAGACCCAGTACTTC
CASSVGETQYF
>NA|TRBV20-1|TRBJ1-2|NA
TGCAGTGCTAGTTCGACTAACTATGGCTACACCTTC
CSASSTNYGYTF
>NA|TRBV5-6|TRBJ2-7|NA
TGTGCCAGCACCTCTCAGTACGAGCAGTACTTC
CASTSQYEQYF
>few|TRBV19|TRBJ1-5|NA
TGTGCCACCCGAGGAGGGCGCGGTAATCAGCCCCAGAATTTT
CATRGGRGNQPQNF
>many|TRBV11-2|TRBJ1-1|NA
TGTGCCAGCAGCTCCGGGGAAGGGGGAAGAGCTTTCTTT
CASSSGEGGRAFF
>many|TRBV20-1|TRBJ1-1|NA
TGCAGTGCTAGAGATCTCGGAGGTACTGAAGCTTTCTTT
CSARDLGGTEAFF
>many|TRBV27|TRBJ2-1|NA
TGTGCCAGCAGCGCCCTCCCCTACAATGAGCAGTTCTTC
CASSALPYNEQFF
>many|TRBV5-1|TRBJ2-7|TRBD1
TGCGCCAGCAGCCGACAGAGGACAGGGGGAAATTACGAGCAGTACTTC
CASSRQRTGGNYEQYF
>NA|TRBV7-6|TRBJ2-1|NA
TGTGCCAGCAGCTGGCGGGCTTCCTACAATGAGCAGTTCTTC
CASSWRASYNEQFF
>many|TRBV2|TRBJ2-6|NA
TGTGCCAGAGGGGAACAGCTCTCTGGGGCCAACGTCCTGACTTTC
CARGEQLSGANVLTF
>many|TRBV6-5|TRBJ1-1|NA
TGTGCCAGCAATCTTGGGGCAGCGAACACTGAAGCTTTCTTT
CASNLGAANTEAFF
>many|TRBV7-2|TRBJ1-2|NA
TGTGCCAGCAGCTTATGGAGGGATCGATTAGGTGGCTACACCTTC
CASSLWRDRLGGYTF
>NA|TRBV5-6|TRBJ1-1|NA
TGTGCCAGCAGCTTGAGGTCCAGGGGCACTGAAGCTTTCTTT
CASSLRSRGTEAFF
>many|TRBV2|TRBJ2-3|NA
TGTGCCAGCAGTGGCGTACAGGGCACAGATACGCAGTATTTT
CASSGVQGTDTQYF
>few|TRBV7-2|TRBJ2-3|TRBD2
TGTGCCAGCAGCTTAGGAGCGGGGGGGCCAAAATTCCGAGATACGCAGTATTTT
CASSLGAGGPKFRDTQYF
>NA|TRBV27|TRBJ1-3|NA
TGTGCCAGCAGTTTATCGGAGCCCCTCTCTGGAAACACCATATATTTT
CASSLSEPLSGNTIYF
>few|TRBV7-9|TRBJ1-4|TRBD1
TGTGCCACAGGGGGCAGGCAAAATGAAAAACTGTTTTTT
CATGGRQNEKLFF